Each of the 14 T cell receptor beta chains below was sequenced from the same sample in a study of blood T cell repertoires in COVID-19. Repertoires were generated with immunoSEQ multiplex PCR, while TCRdb's copy carries only in-frame clones and drops some. The table has 150,000 to 180,000 clones, around 85% seen once; the top ten hold 0.63%. The sequencing input was peripheral blood. These TCRs come from a man aged 60 to 69 with COVID-19, enrolled during active disease.

V usage is TRBV3-1 (or the pseudogene TRBV3-2) and J usage is TRBJ2-3, with 12 bases that match TRBD2. Germline CDR1 and CDR2: LGHDT and YNNKEL (reference sequence). There are 19 residues in the CDR3. Germline trimming cut 3 bases from V and 4 bases from J; bases unmatched to any gene: 14. The CDR3 DNA is TGTGCCAGCAGCCACCCACTCGGGACTAGCGGGTCGAAGGCAGATACGCAGTATTTT. As protein: CASSHPLGTSGSKADTQYF.

This clone was recorded a few times. This rearrangement joins TRBV11-2 to TRBJ1-6; 10 bases map to TRBD1. The germline CDR1 and CDR2 sequences are SGHAT and FQNNGV. The CDR3 is 15 residues long. V gave up 4 bases and J gave up 10 bases; unmatched junction bases: 7. CDR3 in DNA: TGTGCCAGCAGCTCACCCCGGGACAGGGGATCACCCCTCCACTTT. This sequence encodes CASSSPRDRGSPLHF.

This clone was seen once. V and J are TRBV27 and TRBJ2-7; 9 nucleotides agree with TRBD1. This CDR3 has 15 residues. Germline V gene data show CDR1 as MNHEY and CDR2 as SMNVEV (reference sequence). The V gene end was trimmed by 7 bases and the J gene end by 3 bases; junction bases not matched to a gene: 10. The CDR3 is CASNPSGTGNYEQYF. CDR3 DNA sequence: TGTGCCAGCAATCCATCAGGGACAGGGAACTACGAGCAGTACTTC.

The chain employs TRBV7-6 and TRBJ1-4; the D gene is possibly TRBD1 (6 bases). Germline lookup yields CDR1 SGHVS and CDR2 FNYEAQ. The CDR3 extends over 16 amino acids. V was trimmed by 1 base and J by 3 bases, leaving 12 bases between them. This CDR3 reads CASSLGVGAPNEKLFF. The CDR3 nucleotides are TGTGCCAGCAGCTTAGGGGTGGGGGCCCCTAATGAAAAACTGTTTTTT.

This chain joins TRBV28 and TRBJ1-4; TRBD1 aligns across 10 bases. Unmatched junction bases numbered 8, after V lost 6 bases and J lost 7 bases. CDR3 length equals 15 residues. Germline V gene sequence: CDR1 MDHEN, CDR2 SYDVKM. CDR3 sequence: CASRSGTGVTEKLFF. CDR3 nucleotides: TGTGCCAGCAGATCCGGGACAGGGGTAACTGAAAAACTGTTTTTT.

This rearrangement joins TRBV7-9 to TRBJ1-4, with no clear D. The germline V gene has CDR1 SEHNR and CDR2 FQNEAQ (reference sequence). V was clipped by 7 bases and J by 4 bases, with 16 bases between them. This CDR3 has 15 amino acids. Here the CDR3 DNA reads TGTGCCAGCACCGGACTTAACAGAGTTAATGAAAAACTGTTTTTT. Its translation is CASTGLNRVNEKLFF. Full variable domain (remainder filled in from reference TRBV7-9 and TRBJ1-4): DTGVSQNPRHKITKRGQNVTFRCDPISEHNRLYWYRQTLGQGPEFLTYFQNEAQLEKSRLLSDRFSAERPKGSFSTLEIQRTEQGDSAMYLCASTGLNRVNEKLFFGSGTQLSVL.

CDR3 residues: CASRPRGNNYNEQFF. For the CDR3, the DNA is TGTGCCAGCCGGCCCCGCGGGAATAACTACAATGAGCAGTTCTTC. The chain recombines TRBV11-1 with TRBJ2-1; D is perhaps TRBD2 (6 bases). The CDR3 has 15 amino acids. Trimming took 8 bases from V and 3 from J, leaving 17 bases between them. CDR1 is SGHAT, CDR2 FQDESV, per germline (reference sequence).

The chain uses TRBV28 and TRBJ2-7; 8 bases align to TRBD2. Germline CDR1 reads MDHEN; CDR2 reads SYDVKM. The V and J ends lost 8 bases and 7 bases, in that order; junction bases with no gene match: 16. The CDR3 spans 15 residues. CDR3 protein: CASSQTGRGTWEQYF. For the CDR3, the DNA is TGTGCCAGCTCACAGACCGGGAGGGGCACCTGGGAGCAGTACTTC.

The gene calls are TRBV7-2 and TRBJ2-4; the match to TRBD2 covers 7 bases. Germline V CDR1 and CDR2: SGHTA, FQGNSA. CDR3 length: 13 residues. V lost 1 base to trimming and J lost 9 bases; unmatched junction nucleotides: 3. CDR3 sequence: CASSLGWGGIQYF. The CDR3 DNA sequence: TGTGCCAGCAGCTTAGGCTGGGGGGGCATTCAGTACTTC.

This chain links TRBV5-4 with TRBJ2-5, with a weak D call TRBD2 (8 bases). Trimming shortened V by 5 bases and J by 5 bases, and 19 bases separated the two germline ends. The CDR3 spans 15 residues. Germline-derived CDR1 and CDR2 are SGHNT and YYREEE (reference sequence). CDR3 DNA sequence: TGTGCCAGCAGTCGGGGGGGACAGATTAGGGAGACCCAGTACTTC. Its protein is CASSRGGQIRETQYF.

This chain links TRBV5-1 with TRBJ2-1; 11 bases line up with TRBD2. The CDR3 runs 15 residues. CDR1 is SGHRS, CDR2 YFSETQ, per germline. V lost 7 bases and J lost 4; bases outside the gene matches: 7. This CDR3 reads CASGLIAGGYNEQFF. The CDR3 nucleotides read TGCGCCAGCGGGTTAATAGCGGGAGGGTACAATGAGCAGTTCTTC.

This chain uses TRBV5-6 with TRBJ1-2, with 7 bases that match TRBD1. Germline V lookup: CDR1 SGHDT, CDR2 YYEEEE. This CDR3 has 14 amino acids. V shed 4 bases and J 1 base; nucleotides not matched to a gene: 4. The CDR3 bases are TGTGCCAGCAGCCGTGGGACAGATAACTATGGCTACACCTTC. Its protein is CASSRGTDNYGYTF.

This clone was seen a handful of times. As DNA, the CDR3 is TGTGCCAGCAGTGACGGATTGGGGGCTGGAGCTAACTATGGCTACACCTTC. It yields the protein CASSDGLGAGANYGYTF. This chain uses TRBV2 with TRBJ1-2, with a weak D call TRBD1 (6 bases). Trimming pared 3 bases from V and 0 bases from J, leaving 17 bases between. Germline CDR1 SNHLY, CDR2 FYNNEI. The CDR3 runs to 17 residues.

The sample holds one count of this clone. CDR3 in DNA: TGTGCCAGTAGTGTCCAGGGGGGACGCACTGAAGCTTTCTTT. This codes for CASSVQGGRTEAFF. The V and J genes are TRBV19 and TRBJ1-1; 7 nucleotides align to TRBD1. The CDR3 extends over 14 amino acids. V trimming: 5 bases; J trimming: 4 bases; junction bases outside the gene matches: 7. Germline CDR1 reads LNHDA; CDR2 reads SQIVND (reference sequence). The whole variable domain, remainder taken from reference TRBV19 and TRBJ1-1, is DGGITQSPKYLFRKEGQNVTLSCEQNLNHDAMYWYRQDPGQGLRLIYYSQIVNDFQKGDIAEGYSVSREKKESFPLTVTSAQKNPTAFYLCASSVQGGRTEAFFGQGTRLTVV.